These 14 T cell receptor beta chains originate from one sample sequenced in a study of blood T cell repertoires in COVID-19. Assay: immunoSEQ multiplex PCR; the TCRdb copy retains only in-frame clones and omits some. The top ten clones hold 1.4% to 1.5% of a sample with 350,000 to 450,000 clones, approximately 90% of them seen once. The sample consisted of PBMCs or T cells enriched from blood (not recorded which). These TCRs come from a woman aged 18-35 years who had been exposed to COVID-19.

V and J are TRBV10-3 and TRBJ1-3; maybe TRBD1 (6 bases). With 10 bases removed from V and 2 bases from J, the gap between germline ends came to 15 bases. The length of the CDR3 is 14 residues. In germline, CDR1 is ENHRY, CDR2 SYGVKD. CDR3 bases: TGTGCCACCAGATCGGACAGTGCTGGAAACACCATATATTTT. Translation gives CATRSDSAGNTIYF.

The chain links TRBV5-1 to TRBJ2-5; the D is unclear. Germline V gene data show CDR1 as SGHRS and CDR2 as YFSETQ. The CDR3 spans 13 residues. V was trimmed by 6 bases and J by 2 bases, leaving 11 bases between them. The CDR3 region has the DNA TGCGCCAGCACCCGAACAGTGCAAGAGACCCAGTACTTC. Amino acid sequence: CASTRTVQETQYF.

This chain joins TRBV11-3 and TRBJ2-7, with TRBD1 matching over 10 bases. The CDR3 covers 13 residues. CDR1 and CDR2 from the germline V gene are SGHNT and YENEEA. The V segment lost 5 bases and the J segment 7 bases; nucleotides outside the gene matches: 5. The CDR3 sequence is CASSRGQGVEQYF. In DNA form, the CDR3 reads TGTGCCAGCAGCCGAGGACAGGGGGTTGAGCAGTACTTC.

V and J are TRBV27 and TRBJ2-7; 11 nucleotides match TRBD2. The J segment lost 5 bases and the V segment lost 4 bases, leaving 4 bases of the junction unmatched. This CDR3 contains 14 residues. CDR1 and CDR2 from the germline V gene are MNHEY and SMNVEV (reference sequence). The CDR3 loop is CASSSASGRHEQYF. In DNA form, the CDR3 reads TGTGCCAGCAGTTCGGCTAGCGGGAGGCACGAGCAGTACTTC.

The V and J genes are TRBV25-1 and TRBJ2-2; D possibly corresponds to TRBD2 (6 bases). The germline CDR1 and CDR2 sequences are MGHDK and SYGVNS. The ends were cut back, 2 bases at V and 5 bases at J, with 9 bases in the middle. There are 14 residues in the CDR3. The CDR3 spells CASSERAGTGELFF. The CDR3 DNA is TGTGCCAGCAGTGAACGGGCGGGGACCGGGGAGCTGTTTTTT.

J is TRBJ2-7 and V is TRBV7-2; D might be TRBD1 (5 bases). The germline gives CDR1 SGHTA, CDR2 FQGNSA. The V end was cut by 3 bases, the J end by 4 bases, with 13 bases between. CDR3 length equals 14 residues. The CDR3 coding sequence is TGTGCCAGCAGCTTTCTCGAAGGGGCGTACGAGCAGTACTTC. It encodes CASSFLEGAYEQYF.

V is TRBV18 and J is TRBJ2-7; TRBD1 agrees at 8 bases. The V segment lost 1 base and the J segment 3 bases; nucleotides outside the gene matches: 5. The CDR3 is made up of 15 amino acids. Germline V lookup: CDR1 KGHSH, CDR2 LQKENI. The CDR3 is CASSPLGTGFYEQYF. CDR3 in DNA: TGTGCCAGCTCACCACTTGGGACAGGCTTCTACGAGCAGTACTTC.

The chain is built from TRBV6-4 and TRBJ2-1; 15 bases are shared with TRBD2. The CDR3 is 16 amino acids. Germline V gives CDR1 MRHNA, CDR2 SNTAGT. V shed 10 bases and J 7 bases; nucleotides not matched to a gene: 11. The CDR3 loop reads CATKTTGTSGRNEQFF. CDR3 in DNA: TGTGCCACCAAAACCACCGGGACTAGCGGGAGGAATGAGCAGTTCTTC.

The chain employs TRBV5-1 and TRBJ1-6, with a tentative D call TRBD1 (5 bases). CDR1 and CDR2 (germline): SGHRS, YFSETQ. This CDR3 has 14 amino acids. The ends were cut back, 0 bases at V and 9 bases at J, with 10 bases in the middle. Here the CDR3 DNA reads TGCGCCAGCAGCTTGGAACAGGATGCTTCACCCCTCCACTTT. This codes for CASSLEQDASPLHF.

A single count supports this clone. The chain joins TRBV6-5 to TRBJ1-2, with a weak D call TRBD1 (5 bases). Trimming pared 6 bases from V and 4 bases from J, leaving 18 bases between. The V gene's germline CDR1 is MNHEY and CDR2 SVGAGI. The length of the CDR3 is 15 residues. CDR3 DNA: TGTGCCAGCAGCGCCGGAACAGGAGTTCTCTATGGCTACACCTTC. It translates to CASSAGTGVLYGYTF.

The V call is TRBV4-1, the J call TRBJ1-3; D may be TRBD1 (6 bases). Per the germline V gene, CDR1 is MGHRA and CDR2 is YSYEKL. V lost 5 bases and J 0 bases, leaving 20 bases between the germline ends. This CDR3 is built from 18 residues. The CDR3 spells CASSNPRAGDRSGNTIYF. Written as DNA, the CDR3 is TGCGCCAGCAGCAACCCTCGGGCAGGGGACCGCTCTGGAAACACCATATATTTT.

The chain joins TRBV28 to TRBJ2-7, with 8 bases matching TRBD2. The CDR3 runs to 14 residues. The germline gives CDR1 MDHEN, CDR2 SYDVKM. The junction had 12 bases not matched to a gene; V was cut back by 7 bases and J by 7 bases. CDR3 loop: CASTLAGLSLEQYF. The CDR3 DNA reads TGTGCCAGCACCTTAGCGGGACTATCCTTGGAGCAGTACTTC.

The V and J genes are TRBV27 and TRBJ1-5; D gene ambiguous. The CDR3 is 14 residues long. V dropped 6 bases and J dropped 4 bases, with 13 bases sitting between them. Germline CDR1 is MNHEY and CDR2 is SMNVEV (reference sequence). In nucleotides, the CDR3 is TGTGCCAGCAGCCGCCTAGGGAGAAATCAGCCCCAGCATTTT. Its protein product is CASSRLGRNQPQHF.

The chain carries TRBV6-5 and TRBJ2-2; 7 bases align to TRBD1. CDR1 is MNHEY and CDR2 is SVGAGI in the germline V gene. This CDR3 is 13 amino acids long. V dropped 6 bases and J dropped 6; count of bases not matched to a gene: 4. The CDR3 DNA sequence: TGTGCCAGCAGGGCTCAGGGGGCCGGGGAGCTGTTTTTT. Translating it yields CASRAQGAGELFF.